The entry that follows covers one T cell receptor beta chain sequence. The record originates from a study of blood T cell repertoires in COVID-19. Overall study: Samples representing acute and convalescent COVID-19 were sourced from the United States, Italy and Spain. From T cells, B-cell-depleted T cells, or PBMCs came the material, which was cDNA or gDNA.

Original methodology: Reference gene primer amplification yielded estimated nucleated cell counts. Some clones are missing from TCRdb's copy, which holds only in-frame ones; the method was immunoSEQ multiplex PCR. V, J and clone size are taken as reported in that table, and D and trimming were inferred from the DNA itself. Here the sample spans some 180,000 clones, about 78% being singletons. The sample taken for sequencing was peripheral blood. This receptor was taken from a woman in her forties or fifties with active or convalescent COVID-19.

The chain's CDR3 is CASRGQYNSPLHF. In DNA form, the CDR3 reads TGTGCCAGCAGGGGACAGTATAATTCACCCCTCCACTTT. The chain employs TRBV7-2 and TRBJ1-6; 7 bases are shared with TRBD1. J was trimmed by 4 bases and V by 6 bases; bases with no gene match: 0. The CDR3 totals 13 residues. CDR1 and CDR2 from the germline V gene are SGHTA and FQGNSA.